This T cell receptor (beta chain) was captured in a study of regulatory T cells in long-lasting Graves disease. This clonotype was observed a few times. Arm-PCR of CDR3 regions with iRepertoire HTBI primers generated TCR beta libraries. TCRdb itself ran the multiplex PCR reads through MiXCR, one entry per CDR3 protein. Among a few hundred thousand distinct CDR3 sequences listed, 20% were seen once. Per the germline V gene, CDR1 is LGHNA and CDR2 is YNFKEQ. This CDR3 comprises 17 residues. Described time point: newly diagnosed GD, antithyroid drugs for less than 3 months. TCR sequences were obtained from RNA taken from PBMCs.

This chain links TRBV4-2 with TRBJ1-5, with a possible D match to TRBD2 (5 bases). The J call is in doubt because the DNA end fits TRBJ2-3 better. The clonotype originates from a female donor with Graves disease. The sample was peripheral blood mononuclear cells (PBMCs), taken at new diagnosis, from a patient treated with antithyroid drugs. The CDR3 reads CASSPGPQPGGNQPQYF. CDR3 nucleotides: TGTGCCAGCAGCCCAGGCCCGCAACCAGGAGGCAATCAGCCCCAGTATTTT.